This T cell receptor beta chain comes out of a study of cytomegalovirus exposure and HLA in healthy donors. This clone was counted only a few times. PCR amplification relied on 60 Vbeta primers (plus 13 Jbeta primers). Profiled with immunoSEQ multiplex PCR; TCRdb holds only in-frame clones, not every one. The sample lists 150,000 or so clones; about 80% were seen once. CDR3 size: 15 residues. Germline CDR1 SGHTA, CDR2 FQGNSA. Germline trimming cut 3 bases from V and 9 bases from J; bases unmatched to any gene: 10. The origin of this receptor is a woman aged 45-65 years in good health and CMV-seropositive. The sequenced sample consisted of PBMCs. J is TRBJ2-1 and V is TRBV7-2; 8 bases fit TRBD2. DNA of the CDR3: TGTGCCAGCAGCTTCTCGGGGGGGGCCAGGGGTGAGCAGTTCTTC. It is translated as CASSFSGGARGEQFF.